The 9 T cell receptor beta chains below all came from one sample that was sequenced in a study of neurological immune-mediated disorders. TCRdb ran MiXCR on the 5' RACE reads and lists one entry per CDR3 protein. The profile covers about 45,000 distinct CDR3 sequences, with 13% appearing a single time and more than 9.5% taken by the ten largest. Time point specified: longitudinal time-point 3. The sequenced sample was PBMCs. Every receptor here comes from a man younger than 40 in good health.

CDR3 sequence: CASSSRSLGGLAKNIQYF. CDR3 bases: TGTGCCAGCAGTTCCCGCTCGTTGGGGGGGCTAGCCAAAAACATTCAGTACTTC. The chain combines TRBV27 with TRBJ2-4; possibly TRBD2 for D (7 bases). The V end was cut by 4 bases, the J end by 0 bases, with 19 bases between. The CDR3 spans 18 residues. Germline CDR1 and CDR2: MNHEY and SMNVEV (reference sequence).

In its sample, this clonotype was seen many times. The chain is built from TRBV29-1 and TRBJ1-1; 8 bases match TRBD1. Trimming took 6 bases from V and 1 from J; bases not matched to a gene: 10. CDR3 length: 15 amino acids. Germline V gene sequence: CDR1 SQVTM, CDR2 ANQGSEA. CDR3 residues: CSVDDRGTGNTEAFF. Written as DNA, the CDR3 is TGCAGCGTAGACGACAGGGGCACGGGGAACACTGAAGCTTTCTTT.

This clonotype came up many times. The chain combines TRBV7-9 with TRBJ2-7; D is possibly TRBD1 (6 bases). Trimming took 2 bases from V and 2 from J, leaving 10 bases between them. Looked up from germline, CDR1 is SEHNR and CDR2 is FQNEAQ (reference sequence). This CDR3 is built from 14 residues. CDR3 sequence: CASSLSGTPYEQYF. The CDR3 region has the DNA TGTGCCAGCAGCTTATCCGGGACACCCTACGAGCAGTACTTC.

At least ten counts were recorded for this clonotype. J is TRBJ2-7 and V is TRBV14; D ambiguous. Germline CDR1 and CDR2: SGHDN and FVKESK. The CDR3 loop spans 13 amino acids. V dropped 4 bases and J dropped 2 bases, with 9 bases sitting between them. Written as DNA, the CDR3 is TGTGCCAGCAGCCGGAACGGACCCTACGAGCAGTACTTC. Translating it yields CASSRNGPYEQYF.

This clonotype rates as medium-sized. The rearrangement joins TRBV12-3 or TRBV12-4 to TRBJ2-1, with 12 bases fitting TRBD2. The CDR3 has 16 residues. Trimming cost V 3 bases and J 3 bases; bases outside gene matches: 3. CDR3 residues: CASSLPSGRVYNEQFF. CDR3 DNA sequence: TGTGCCAGCAGTTTGCCTAGCGGGAGGGTCTACAATGAGCAGTTCTTC.

At least ten counts were recorded for this clonotype. This chain links TRBV29-1 with TRBJ2-5; 9 bases are shared with TRBD2. Germline V gene sequence: CDR1 SQVTM, CDR2 ANQGSEA. V gave up 1 base and J gave up 5 bases; unmatched junction bases: 5. This CDR3 contains 14 residues. The CDR3 DNA is TGCAGCGTTGAAGGCGGGGGGGGGCGGGAGACCCAGTACTTC. This codes for CSVEGGGGRETQYF.

There are a few counts of this clonotype. The rearrangement joins TRBV5-1 to TRBJ2-5; D is perhaps TRBD1 or TRBD2 (5 bases each). With 8 bases removed from V and 2 bases from J, the gap between germline ends came to 10 bases. The CDR3 runs 12 residues. Germline V lookup: CDR1 SGHRS, CDR2 YFSETQ. CDR3: CASGAGQETQYF. CDR3 nucleotides: TGCGCCAGTGGGGCGGGTCAAGAGACCCAGTACTTC.

This clonotype showed up many times. The chain employs TRBV7-9 and TRBJ2-7; no definite D call. This CDR3 is 14 amino acids long. The V gene lost 1 base and the J gene lost 0 bases, with 7 bases spanning the gap. Germline V gene data show CDR1 as SEHNR and CDR2 as FQNEAQ (reference sequence). CDR3 in DNA: TGTGCCAGCAGCTTAGGTCCCGGCTCCTACGAGCAGTACTTC. Protein sequence: CASSLGPGSYEQYF.

This clonotype was observed at least ten times. The chain recombines TRBV12-3 or TRBV12-4 with TRBJ2-4, with unresolved D. The CDR3 contains 14 residues. V lost 2 bases to trimming and J lost 0 bases, with 5 bases between them. The CDR3 spells CASSLWLAKNIQYF. For the CDR3, the DNA is TGTGCCAGCAGTTTATGGCTAGCCAAAAACATTCAGTACTTC.